This T cell receptor beta chain came from a study of technical replicates of blood from a few donors. The CDR3 totals 15 residues. CDR1 and CDR2 (germline): LNHNV, YYDKDF (reference sequence). The ends lost 3 bases at V and 1 base at J; junction bases unmatched: 4. TCRdb's table, derived via immunoSEQ multiplex PCR, lists solely in-frame clones and lacks some. The repertoire consists of fewer than 45,000 clones, with approximately 96% occurring once and the leading ten covering 0.37%. The genes are TRBV15 and TRBJ1-1, with 8 bases aligning to TRBD1. The TCR originated in a human donor in good health. Material for sequencing was T cells isolated from PBMCs. CDR3 sequence reads: CATSSDRGQNTEAFF. The DNA for the CDR3 is TGTGCCACCAGCAGCGACAGGGGCCAGAACACTGAAGCTTTCTTT. Looking up the rest from reference TRBV15 and TRBJ1-1 gives the full variable domain: DAMVIQNPRYQVTQFGKPVTLSCSQTLNHNVMYWYQQKSSQAPKLLFHYYDKDFNNEADTPDNFQSRRPNTSFCFLDIRSPGLGDTAMYLCATSSDRGQNTEAFFGQGTRLTVV.